This note documents a single TCR beta chain sequence. This clonotype was seen more than once but under ten times. The antigen it recognizes is unknown. No clone much larger than this one lies a single base away; base qualities are absent. Interpreted using the paper, the treatment or condition label stands for: allogeneic hematopoietic cell transplantation with graft depleted of TCRalphabeta T cells and CD19 B cells. The children who served as transplant recipients had been given grafts of TCRalphabeta/CD19-depleted allogeneic hematopoietic cells. This specimen belongs to a study of T-cell reconstitution after alpha-beta-depleted transplantation in children (dated by TCRdb to 2015 to 2016). In terms of the full investigation: The study quantitatively tracked T-cell immune reconstitution after TCRalphabeta/CD19-depleted allogeneic hematopoietic cell transplantation in children using TCR repertoire profiling. General findings and caveats noted by the study authors: Apparently early alphabetaT-cell count recovery about two months after transplant reportedly relied on only several hundred rapidly expanded clones derived from non-depleted graft cells. Over subsequent months, a decline in hyperexpanded clone frequencies was noted, and after one year, T-cell counts and TCRbeta diversity were mostly ascribed to newly produced T cells. In some patients, the high TCRbeta diversity seen at day 60 was put down to recipient T cells and intrathymic progenitors that had survived conditioning.

Library preparation was by PCR. Sequencing instrument: Illumina HiSeq 2500. TCR library preparation used molecular barcoding, with unique molecular identifiers applied to normalize quantification of the TCRbeta repertoire. TCRdb trimmed public reads at Q25 via fastp, called clones via MiXCR and kept in-frame beta chains. Under each unique CDR3 protein, matching rows form one entry showing the most common genes and DNA. In this sample the table shows 350,000 to 500,000 distinct CDR3 sequences, over 40% of which occur a single time. The top ten clonotypes cover around 29% of the sample. The germline V gene (reference sequence) supplies CDR1 DFQATT and CDR2 SNEGSKA. The CDR3 runs 14 amino acids, cysteine and phenylalanine included. CDR3 DNA is the only sequence kept; it has 42 bases, read in frame from the first base. Unmatched junction bases come to 4, with V trimmed by 5 bases and J by 0 bases.

This clonotype originated in a girl aged 2-10 years with aplastic anemia, due to receive a stem cell transplant. The chain uses TRBV20-1 and TRBJ2-7; TRBD2 agrees with 10 junctional bases. The specimen comprised PBMCs, sampled before TCRalphabeta/CD19-depleted stem cell transplant. The nucleotide sequence reads TGCAGTGCTCGTCTAGCGGGAGTCTCCTACGAGCAGTACTTC. Protein translation: CSARLAGVSYEQYF.